These 14 T cell receptor beta chains share one sample of origin, sequenced in a study of blood T cell repertoires in COVID-19. The table came from immunoSEQ multiplex PCR; TCRdb's copy has only in-frame clones and leaves some out. The data show more than 200,000 clones, approximately 82% seen once. The sample was peripheral blood. These receptor sequences come from a woman in her forties or fifties with acute or convalescent COVID-19.

The chain is built from TRBV7-9 and TRBJ2-1; maybe TRBD1 (5 bases). Germline assignment: CDR1 SEHNR and CDR2 FQNEAQ (reference sequence). There are 14 residues in the CDR3. The V end lost 5 bases, the J end lost 5 bases, and 13 bases lay between the germline ends. The CDR3 DNA sequence: TGTGCCAGCAGCATTGGACAAGCCAACAATGAGCAGTTCTTC. Encoded protein: CASSIGQANNEQFF.

This sequence joins TRBV24-1 and TRBJ2-5, with TRBD2 identical over 10 bases. The germline gives CDR1 KGHDR, CDR2 SFDVKD. This CDR3 spans 16 amino acids. V was pared by 0 bases and J by 5 bases, with 5 bases of the junction left unmatched. The CDR3 DNA is TGTGCCACCAGTGATTTGCGTTCTAGCGGGAGTGAGACCCAGTACTTC. It translates to CATSDLRSSGSETQYF.

For the CDR3, the DNA is TGTGCCAGCAGCTTGGGTGGGACATTTGATGAGCAGTTCTTC. Translation: CASSLGGTFDEQFF. V gene TRBV5-6 combines with J gene TRBJ2-1; D is possibly TRBD1 (6 bases). The CDR3 has 14 amino acids. The germline V gene encodes CDR1 SGHDT and CDR2 YYEEEE. Trimming removed 0 bases at V and 8 bases at J, with 12 bases between.

This clone was picked up one time. The chain uses TRBV3-1 (or the pseudogene TRBV3-2) and TRBJ2-5; 8 positions agree with TRBD2. J lost 4 bases, V lost 0 bases, and 16 bases had no gene match. The CDR3 has 19 amino acids. Germline V gene data show CDR1 as LGHDT and CDR2 as YNNKEL (reference sequence). The CDR3 DNA reads as TGTGCCAGCAGCCAAGATCGGGGGGGATTGACGACTCCCAGAGAGACCCAGTACTTC. Its protein product is CASSQDRGGLTTPRETQYF.

The V call is TRBV27, the J call TRBJ1-1; D unclear. Germline CDR1 is MNHEY and CDR2 is SMNVEV (reference sequence). There are 13 residues in the CDR3. V shed 7 bases and J shed 1 base, with 10 bases lying between them. CDR3 nucleotides: TGTGCCAGCAAGGAGGTGGCGAACACTGAAGCTTTCTTT. This sequence encodes CASKEVANTEAFF.

V is TRBV30 and J is TRBJ2-3; D not resolved. V was cut by 3 bases and J by 0 bases, with 4 bases left in between. CDR3 length: 12 amino acids. The germline CDR1 and CDR2 sequences are GTSNPN and SVGIG (reference sequence). In DNA form, the CDR3 reads TGTGCCTGGAGCGGTAGCACAGATACGCAGTATTTT. Encoded protein: CAWSGSTDTQYF.

The chain carries TRBV19 and TRBJ2-2; tentatively, D is TRBD1 (5 bases). CDR3 size: 12 residues. V shed 5 bases and J shed 5 bases, with 6 bases lying between them. Germline CDR1 LNHDA, CDR2 SQIVND (reference sequence). The DNA for the CDR3 is TGTGCCAGTAGTGCAGGGACCGGGGAGCTGTTTTTT. It translates to CASSAGTGELFF.

This chain uses TRBV29-1 with TRBJ1-2; D might be TRBD1 (6 bases). Germline V gives CDR1 SQVTM, CDR2 ANQGSEA. This CDR3 spans 14 amino acids. V was trimmed by 2 bases and J by 3 bases, leaving 13 bases between them. The chain's CDR3 is CSVEWQGLYYGYTF. Here the CDR3 DNA reads TGCAGCGTTGAATGGCAGGGGCTCTACTATGGCTACACCTTC. Filled out from reference TRBV29-1 and TRBJ1-2, the complete variable domain reads SAVISQKPSRDICQRGTSLTIQCQVDSQVTMMFWYRQQPGQSLTLIATANQGSEATYESGFVIDKFPISRPNLTFSTLTVSNMSPEDSSIYLCSVEWQGLYYGYTFGSGTRLTVV.

This chain links TRBV24-1 with TRBJ2-6; TRBD1 aligns across 7 bases. The germline V gene encodes CDR1 KGHDR and CDR2 SFDVKD. The CDR3 has 15 amino acids. V gave up 4 bases and J gave up 2 bases; unmatched junction bases: 1. The CDR3 sequence: CATSETGTGANVLTF. In DNA, the CDR3 is TGTGCCACCAGTGAGACAGGGACTGGGGCCAACGTCCTGACTTTC.

This clone was detected many times. The rearrangement joins TRBV3-1 (or the pseudogene TRBV3-2) to TRBJ1-6; possible D gene TRBD1, 6 bases. Trimming stripped 0 bases from V and 5 bases from J, with 14 bases between. The CDR3 runs to 17 residues. Germline-derived CDR1 and CDR2 are LGHDT and YNNKEL (reference sequence). CDR3 region: CASSQDNTGRNNSPLHF. In DNA form, the CDR3 reads TGTGCCAGCAGCCAAGATAACACAGGGAGAAATAATTCACCCCTCCACTTT.

The V and J genes are TRBV2 and TRBJ2-2, with D possibly matching TRBD1 (5 bases). The CDR3 totals 16 residues. Germline CDR1 is SNHLY and CDR2 is FYNNEI. V was clipped by 7 bases and J by 1 base, with 16 bases between them. The CDR3, as DNA: TGTGCCAGCACCGTACAGGACGGATTGAACACCGGGGAGCTGTTTTTT. Translating gives CASTVQDGLNTGELFF.

This chain uses TRBV6-6 with TRBJ1-4; 10 nucleotides match TRBD1. Trimming at V came to 6 bases and at J to 5 bases, leaving 6 bases not matched to a gene. CDR3 size: 15 residues. Germline V gives CDR1 MNHNY, CDR2 SVGAGI (reference sequence). The CDR3 is CASRPWTGGNEKLFF. Here the CDR3 DNA reads TGTGCCAGCAGGCCCTGGACAGGGGGAAATGAAAAACTGTTTTTT.

J is TRBJ2-4 and V is TRBV10-2, with D unresolved. Germline V gene sequence: CDR1 WSHSY, CDR2 SAAADI. Trimming cost V 6 bases and J 0 bases, with 9 bases left between them. CDR3 length: 14 amino acids. The CDR3 spells CASSSALAKNIQYF. The DNA for the CDR3 is TGCGCCAGCAGCTCCGCGCTAGCCAAAAACATTCAGTACTTC.

This chain uses TRBV30 with TRBJ1-2, with TRBD1 as a possible D gene (6 bases). Germline CDR1 and CDR2: GTSNPN and SVGIG (reference sequence). Deletions cut 2 bases from V and 5 bases from J, with 21 bases between. This CDR3 region has 16 residues. The CDR3 DNA reads TGTGCCTGGAGTATATCCGGGACACGTTCTTCTTATGGCTACACCTTC. This translates into CAWSISGTRSSYGYTF.